The 23 T cell receptor beta chains reported below all come from one sample, sequenced in a study of T cell repertoires in cytomegalovirus infection. Each CDR3 protein gets one entry after TCRdb re-called the reads with MiXCR. The sample gives about 490,000 distinct CDR3 sequences, around 11% of which show up once; roughly 10% is in the top ten. Specimen: PBMCs. The receptor source for this set is a human donor in good health (CMV status not recorded). Some clones in this sample may be carry-over from other donors' samples.

This clonotype was observed at least ten times. The chain carries TRBV20-1 and TRBJ1-6; a possible D gene is TRBD1 (5 bases). The germline gives CDR1 DFQATT, CDR2 SNEGSKA (reference sequence). V dropped 1 base and J dropped 3 bases, with 13 bases sitting between them. This CDR3 has 16 residues. DNA for the CDR3: TGCAGTGCTAGAGGGGTAGGGGTTGGCTATAATTCACCCCTCCACTTT. It yields the protein CSARGVGVGYNSPLHF.

V usage is TRBV28 and J usage is TRBJ2-5, with a weak D call TRBD1 (6 bases). CDR1 is MDHEN and CDR2 is SYDVKM in the germline V gene. V dropped 2 bases and J dropped 0 bases, with 10 bases sitting between them. This CDR3 has 15 amino acids. CDR3 DNA: TGTGCCAGCAGTTTAGGGACACCGTACCAAGAGACCCAGTACTTC. Protein sequence: CASSLGTPYQETQYF.

This clonotype was counted at least ten times. One junction end disagrees with the germline gene, perhaps due to a read error. The chain recombines TRBV7-2 with TRBJ2-2; 11 bases are a match to TRBD2. The germline V gene encodes CDR1 SGHTA and CDR2 FQGNSA. The CDR3 length is 16 residues. The chain's CDR3 is CASSLAGGLNTGELFF. DNA of the CDR3: TGTGCCAGCAGCCTAGCGGGGGGTTTGAACACCGGGGAGCTGTTTTTT.

The CDR3 here is CSARLGLAYQETQYF. Written as DNA, the CDR3 is TGCAGTGCCAGACTGGGACTAGCGTACCAAGAGACCCAGTACTTC. The chain combines TRBV20-1 with TRBJ2-5, with TRBD2 matching 10 bases. There are 15 residues in the CDR3. J gave up 0 bases and V 6 bases, and 7 bases lay outside the gene matches. The germline CDR1 and CDR2 sequences are DFQATT and SNEGSKA (reference sequence).

This clonotype was counted many times. The V gene is TRBV29-1, the J gene TRBJ2-7; D remains unclear. CDR3 length: 10 amino acids. Germline CDR1 SQVTM, CDR2 ANQGSEA. Trimming removed 4 bases from V and 5 bases from J, with 6 bases in between. The CDR3 DNA follows: TGCAGCGTTGTTTCAGACGAGCAGTACTTC. As protein: CSVVSDEQYF.

This clonotype was seen many times. This chain joins TRBV7-2 and TRBJ2-3; the D is unclear. Germline assignment: CDR1 SGHTA and CDR2 FQGNSA. CDR3 length: 12 residues. V was shortened by 5 bases and J by 2 bases, with 5 bases between the two germline ends. CDR3 protein: CASSINTDTQYF. The CDR3 bases are TGTGCCAGCAGCATCAACACAGATACGCAGTATTTT. Complete variable domain (other parts from reference TRBV7-2 and TRBJ2-3): GAGVSQSPSNKVTEKGKDVELRCDPISGHTALYWYRQSLGQGLEFLIYFQGNSAPDKSGLPSDRFSAERTGGSVSTLTIQRTQQEDSAVYLCASSINTDTQYFGPGTRLTVL.

This clonotype was recorded at least ten times. The chain recombines TRBV7-9 with TRBJ2-5; D remains ambiguous. The CDR3 covers 13 residues. Germline values: CDR1 SEHNR, CDR2 FQNEAQ (reference sequence). V gave up 8 bases and J gave up 5 bases, with 15 bases separating them. CDR3 nucleotides: TGTGCCAGCGCCTATGACCCCCGTGAGACCCAGTACTTC. This encodes CASAYDPRETQYF.

This clonotype has at least ten counts. The V gene is TRBV6-1, the J gene TRBJ1-5; a possible D gene is TRBD1 (6 bases). The germline V gene has CDR1 MNHNS and CDR2 SASEGT. Trimming took 7 bases from V and 6 from J, leaving 22 bases between them. CDR3 size: 16 residues. The CDR3, as DNA: TGTGCCAGCATCACATCGGGGACATCTCGTAGTCAGCCCCAGCATTTT. This codes for CASITSGTSRSQPQHF.

This clonotype appeared many times. This chain uses TRBV7-8 with TRBJ1-2; the D gene is possibly TRBD1 (6 bases). CDR1 and CDR2 from the germline V gene are SGHVS and FQNEAQ. CDR3 length: 13 residues. V was pared by 1 base and J by 8 bases, with 11 bases between. CDR3 sequence reads: CASSLGQGLGYTF. CDR3 coding DNA: TGTGCCAGCAGCTTAGGGCAGGGGTTGGGCTACACCTTC.

This clonotype was picked up many times. The chain uses TRBV7-3 and TRBJ2-3; tentatively, D is TRBD2 (5 bases). The CDR3 spans 16 residues. Trimming shortened V by 4 bases and J by 2 bases, and 16 bases separated the two germline ends. The germline gives CDR1 SGHTA, CDR2 FQGTGA. The CDR3 bases are TGTGCCAGCAGCTCCGGACTTTTTATCCCCACAGATACGCAGTATTTT. Translation gives CASSSGLFIPTDTQYF.

In this sample, this clonotype turned up many times. V and J are TRBV28 and TRBJ1-1; the D gene is possibly TRBD1 (5 bases). CDR1 is MDHEN, CDR2 SYDVKM, per germline. The V gene lost 6 bases and the J gene lost 1 base, with 18 bases spanning the gap. This CDR3 is 16 amino acids long. The CDR3 DNA follows: TGTGCCAGCAGCCTCGCCGGGGGTTTTGGGAACACTGAAGCTTTCTTT. Protein product: CASSLAGGFGNTEAFF.

The chain links TRBV19 to TRBJ1-1; D is unclear. Germline assignment: CDR1 LNHDA and CDR2 SQIVND (reference sequence). The CDR3 covers 12 residues. V dropped 6 bases and J dropped 6 bases, with 11 bases sitting between them. CDR3 bases: TGTGCCAGTAGGGGAGGGCAGGCTGAAGCTTTCTTT. This codes for CASRGGQAEAFF.

As regards this clonotype: A much larger clone differs by one base, so this may be a read error. The chain employs TRBV2 and TRBJ2-2, with 7 bases lining up with TRBD1. The CDR3 length is 15 residues. V was clipped by 5 bases and J by 1 base; unmatched bases: 4. Germline V gene data show CDR1 as SNHLY and CDR2 as FYNNEI. CDR3 sequence: CASSPGQLNTGELFF. The CDR3, as DNA: TGTGCCAGCAGTCCGGGACAGCTGAACACCGGGGAGCTGTTTTTT.

The rearrangement links TRBV3-1 to TRBJ2-1; D gene uncertain. The V gene lost 5 bases and the J gene lost 7 bases, with 9 bases spanning the gap. Germline V lookup: CDR1 LGHDT, CDR2 YNNKEL (reference sequence). This CDR3 has 12 residues. As DNA, the CDR3 is TGTGCCAGCAGCGCCCGTGGGAATGAGCAGTTCTTC. Its protein product is CASSARGNEQFF.

The gene calls are TRBV10-3 and TRBJ1-1, with D unclear. The V gene's germline CDR1 is ENHRY and CDR2 SYGVKD. There are 14 residues in the CDR3. With 0 bases removed from V and 5 bases from J, the gap between germline ends came to 10 bases. CDR3 sequence: CAISESFTGTEAFF. Here the CDR3 DNA reads TGTGCCATCAGTGAGTCGTTCACGGGGACTGAAGCTTTCTTT.

This clonotype was seen many times. The chain recombines TRBV29-1 with TRBJ2-5; 7 nucleotides align to TRBD2. Germline V CDR1 and CDR2: SQVTM, ANQGSEA. After removal of 2 bases from V and 6 bases from J, the junction contained 12 bases not matched to a gene. CDR3 length equals 15 residues. This chain's CDR3 is CSVEPRLLAAKTQYF. CDR3 DNA: TGCAGCGTTGAACCGAGGCTGCTAGCGGCTAAGACCCAGTACTTC. Using reference TRBV29-1 and TRBJ2-5 for the parts outside the CDR3, the full variable domain is SAVISQKPSRDICQRGTSLTIQCQVDSQVTMMFWYRQQPGQSLTLIATANQGSEATYESGFVIDKFPISRPNLTFSTLTVSNMSPEDSSIYLCSVEPRLLAAKTQYFGPGTRLLVL.

About this clonotype itself: The junction does not match germline at one end; this may be a read error. The chain has TRBV28 and TRBJ1-1, with D unclear. Germline CDR1 is MDHEN and CDR2 is SYDVKM. The CDR3 has 12 amino acids. In nucleotides, the CDR3 is TGTGCCAGCGGGTCGATGAACACTGTAGCTTTCTTT. Translation: CASGSMNTVAFF.

The genes are TRBV3-1 and TRBJ2-1; 8 nucleotides align to TRBD1. The ends lost 1 base at V and 6 bases at J; junction bases unmatched: 8. Germline V gene data show CDR1 as LGHDT and CDR2 as YNNKEL (reference sequence). The CDR3 totals 16 residues. In DNA form, the CDR3 reads TGTGCCAGCAGCCAAGTTTTAGGAGACAGGGGCAATGAGCAGTTCTTC. Translating gives CASSQVLGDRGNEQFF.

This clonotype was detected ten times or more. The chain carries TRBV20-1 and TRBJ2-1; D perhaps matches TRBD2 (5 bases). This CDR3 contains 14 residues. The V end was cut by 4 bases, the J end by 8 bases, with 18 bases between. Germline-derived CDR1 and CDR2 are DFQATT and SNEGSKA (reference sequence). For the CDR3, the DNA is TGCAGTGCTACCCCCGACCAACTAGGTTATGAGCAGTTCTTC. This codes for CSATPDQLGYEQFF.

This clonotype showed up many times. J is TRBJ1-6 and V is TRBV11-2; D unclear. The CDR3 has 14 residues. CDR1 is SGHAT, CDR2 FQNNGV, per germline. Trimming shortened V by 0 bases and J by 7 bases, and 7 bases separated the two germline ends. The CDR3 DNA is TGTGCCAGCAGCTTAGAGAACAGAAATTCACCCCTCCACTTT. This codes for CASSLENRNSPLHF.

This clonotype was recorded many times. The rearrangement links TRBV7-9 to TRBJ2-6; D perhaps matches TRBD1 (5 bases). The CDR3 has 18 amino acids. V lost 6 bases to trimming and J lost 0 bases, with 18 bases between them. Germline V gives CDR1 SEHNR, CDR2 FQNEAQ (reference sequence). CDR3 residues: CASRDSTGSYSGANVLTF. The CDR3 DNA is TGTGCCAGCAGGGATTCTACAGGCTCTTACTCTGGGGCCAACGTCCTGACTTTC. The full variable domain, its missing parts supplied by reference TRBV7-9 and TRBJ2-6, is DTGVSQNPRHKITKRGQNVTFRCDPISEHNRLYWYRQTLGQGPEFLTYFQNEAQLEKSRLLSDRFSAERPKGSFSTLEIQRTEQGDSAMYLCASRDSTGSYSGANVLTFGAGSRLTVL.

This clonotype turned up a few times. The J gene is TRBJ1-1, the V gene TRBV29-1, with TRBD1 identical over 12 bases. After removal of 3 bases from V and 1 base from J, the junction contained 3 bases not matched to a gene. Germline V CDR1 and CDR2: SQVTM, ANQGSEA. The CDR3 totals 15 residues. The CDR3 DNA is TGCAGCGTTGAGGGACAGGGGGCTCGGAACACTGAAGCTTTCTTT. Its protein is CSVEGQGARNTEAFF.

This clonotype was observed many times. The chain uses TRBV20-1 and TRBJ2-1; TRBD2 matches 8 bases. V lost 1 base to trimming and J lost 5 bases; unmatched junction nucleotides: 7. The CDR3 has 15 amino acids. The V gene's germline CDR1 is DFQATT and CDR2 SNEGSKA (reference sequence). The CDR3 sequence is CSARGFSGADNEQFF. CDR3 bases: TGCAGTGCTAGAGGTTTTAGCGGGGCGGACAATGAGCAGTTCTTC.